One sample yielded the 16 T cell receptor beta chains listed below, sequenced in a study of CD8 T cells in ankylosing spondylitis. TCRdb reprocessed the 5' RACE reads via MiXCR and lists one record per CDR3 protein. This sample has 150,000 to 200,000 distinct CDR3 sequences, with over 10% found just once. The sequencing sample was made of blood, either unsorted or a sorted T cell fraction (not recorded which). Receptor source: a female donor with ankylosing spondylitis or in good health (not recorded which).

This clonotype came up many times. V gene TRBV9 combines with J gene TRBJ1-4; no clear D gene. Germline V gives CDR1 SGDLS, CDR2 YYNGEE. This CDR3 region has 15 residues. V was cut by 3 bases and J by 0 bases, with 9 bases left in between. CDR3 sequence: CASSDPRATNEKLFF. The CDR3 nucleotides are TGTGCCAGCAGCGATCCACGGGCAACTAATGAAAAACTGTTTTTT.

Many counts were recorded for this clonotype. The chain employs TRBV4-3 and TRBJ1-2; 7 nucleotides line up with TRBD1. This CDR3 spans 18 amino acids. Germline values: CDR1 LGHNA, CDR2 YSLEER. After removal of 0 bases from V and 5 bases from J, the junction contained 15 bases not matched to a gene. The CDR3 here is CASSQDPTGREIEYGYTF. The CDR3 coding sequence is TGCGCCAGCAGCCAAGACCCGACAGGGAGGGAGATCGAATATGGCTACACCTTC.

At least ten counts were recorded for this clonotype. V is TRBV24-1 and J is TRBJ2-2; 8 positions agree with TRBD1. The CDR3 has 13 amino acids. V was clipped by 8 bases and J by 5 bases; unmatched bases: 3. Per the germline V gene, CDR1 is KGHDR and CDR2 is SFDVKD. CDR3 coding DNA: TGTGCCACCACGACAGGGGTAACCGGGGAGCTGTTTTTT. Its translation: CATTTGVTGELFF.

This clonotype appeared many times. This chain links TRBV5-1 with TRBJ2-3; D gene uncertain. Trimming shortened V by 1 base and J by 6 bases, and 9 bases separated the two germline ends. Per germline, CDR1 SGHRS and CDR2 YFSETQ. This CDR3 spans 13 amino acids. This CDR3 is CASSLQAPDTQYF. For the CDR3, the DNA is TGCGCCAGCAGCTTGCAGGCCCCGGATACGCAGTATTTT.

As for this clonotype: One end of the junction fails to match germline, which may point to a read error. The chain combines TRBV20-1 with TRBJ2-7; 8 nucleotides agree with TRBD2. The CDR3 has 14 residues. Germline assignment: CDR1 DFQATT and CDR2 SNEGSKA (reference sequence). The DNA for the CDR3 is TGCAGTGTATCAAGCGGGAGTTCACCCTACGAGCAGCACTTC. It is translated as CSVSSGSSPYEQHF.

This clonotype was detected ten times or more. The rearrangement joins TRBV5-1 to TRBJ2-3, with D possibly TRBD2 on 5 matching bases. The CDR3 is 15 amino acids. Germline lookup yields CDR1 SGHRS and CDR2 YFSETQ. Trimming left V 0 bases short and J 4 bases short, with 12 bases between. The CDR3 spells CASSLVGSVADTQYF. The CDR3 DNA follows: TGCGCCAGCAGCTTGGTTGGGAGTGTTGCAGATACGCAGTATTTT.

The rearrangement joins TRBV28 to TRBJ2-2; D might be TRBD1 (6 bases). V lost 10 bases and J 2 bases, leaving 17 bases between the germline ends. CDR3 length: 15 residues. Germline CDR1 and CDR2: MDHEN and SYDVKM. Written as DNA, the CDR3 is TGTGCCACCCTTGGGCCGGACAGCAACACCGGGGAGCTGTTTTTT. Translation gives CATLGPDSNTGELFF.

This clonotype was seen repeatedly, ten times or more. This chain uses TRBV28 with TRBJ2-1; possibly TRBD1 or TRBD2 for D (5 bases each). This CDR3 has 18 residues. Between the trimmed V and J ends, which lost 2 bases and 0 bases, there was a span of 17 bases. CDR1 and CDR2 (germline): MDHEN, SYDVKM. As DNA, the CDR3 is TGTGCCAGCAGTTTACCCCGGTCGAGCGGACACTCCTACAATGAGCAGTTCTTC. Translation gives CASSLPRSSGHSYNEQFF.

In this sample, this clonotype turned up a few times. This chain connects TRBV9 to TRBJ2-7; D gene ambiguous. The CDR3 contains 16 residues. The germline CDR1 and CDR2 sequences are SGDLS and YYNGEE. V lost 0 bases and J lost 2, with 15 bases in between. The chain's CDR3 is CASSVGDPTSAYEQYF. The CDR3 DNA reads TGTGCCAGCAGCGTAGGCGACCCAACATCGGCCTACGAGCAGTACTTC.

This clonotype was detected ten times or more. CDR3 nucleotide sequence: TGTGCCAGCAGTGATCGGACAGGGGATCAGCCCCAGCATTTT. It specifies CASSDRTGDQPQHF. The chain recombines TRBV6-1 with TRBJ1-5; 9 bases match TRBD1. Germline loops: CDR1 MNHNS, CDR2 SASEGT. There are 14 residues in the CDR3. J was trimmed by 5 bases and V by 3 bases; bases with no gene match: 2.

This clonotype appeared many times. This chain joins TRBV4-3 and TRBJ2-1; TRBD2 agrees at 9 bases. This CDR3 is 12 amino acids long. Germline loops: CDR1 LGHNA, CDR2 YSLEER. V lost 5 bases and J lost 10; bases outside the gene matches: 3. The CDR3 DNA is TGCGCCAGCAGCGTTAGCGGGAGAGAGCAGTTCTTC. Residues: CASSVSGREQFF.

The genes are TRBV9 and TRBJ2-1, with 12 bases matching TRBD2. V was clipped by 2 bases and J by 9 bases; unmatched bases: 6. The CDR3 spans 15 residues. Germline CDR1 is SGDLS and CDR2 is YYNGEE. CDR3 coding DNA: TGTGCCAGCAGCGTGGCTAGCGGGAGGGACGGTGAGCAGTTCTTC. Translating gives CASSVASGRDGEQFF.

This clonotype came up many times. The chain uses TRBV9 and TRBJ1-2, with D unclear. The CDR3 contains 14 residues. Germline values: CDR1 SGDLS, CDR2 YYNGEE. The V end was cut by 4 bases, the J end by 0 bases, with 10 bases between. CDR3 DNA sequence: TGTGCCAGCAGCCAGTCAGCGACTAACTATGGCTACACCTTC. Protein sequence: CASSQSATNYGYTF.

This clonotype was seen repeatedly, ten times or more. The chain employs TRBV27 and TRBJ2-7; 8 nucleotides line up with TRBD1. Germline loops: CDR1 MNHEY, CDR2 SMNVEV (reference sequence). With V trimmed by 2 bases and J by 4 bases, 10 bases remained unmatched. The CDR3 loop spans 16 amino acids. In DNA form, the CDR3 reads TGTGCCAGCAGTTTAGTAAGGCTGCAGGGGGCTTACGAGCAGTACTTC. It is translated as CASSLVRLQGAYEQYF.

CDR3 amino acids: CSARDPKQGDYEQYF. The CDR3 bases are TGCAGTGCTAGAGATCCCAAGCAGGGGGACTACGAGCAGTACTTC. The chain couples TRBV20-1 to TRBJ2-7; 7 bases map to TRBD1. Germline V gene data show CDR1 as DFQATT and CDR2 as SNEGSKA (reference sequence). The V and J ends lost 0 bases and 3 bases, in that order; junction bases with no gene match: 8. CDR3 length: 15 residues.

In its sample, this clonotype was seen many times. The CDR3 DNA reads TGCGCCAGCAGCTGGGGTCAGTTGAACACCGGGGAGCTGTTTTTT. Translated: CASSWGQLNTGELFF. The V and J genes are TRBV5-1 and TRBJ2-2; D unresolved. Trimming cost V 3 bases and J 1 base, with 10 bases left between them. The CDR3 length is 15 residues. Germline-derived CDR1 and CDR2 are SGHRS and YFSETQ. Based on the CDR3 plus reference TRBV5-1 and TRBJ2-2, the full variable domain is KAGVTQTPRYLIKTRGQQVTLSCSPISGHRSVSWYQQTPGQGLQFLFEYFSETQRNKGNFPGRFSGRQFSNSRSEMNVSTLELGDSALYLCASSWGQLNTGELFFGEGSRLTVL.